This TCR beta chain was observed in a study of T-cell reconstitution after alpha-beta-depleted transplantation in children. This clonotype has ten or more counts. Its antigen is unknown. Study conclusions and caveats: In some patients, recipient T cells and intrathymic progenitors surviving conditioning explained high day-60 diversity. Alpha-beta T cells about two months after transplant reportedly derived from several hundred expanded graft clones.

Unique molecular identifiers were used in preparing the TCRbeta library. Via MiXCR, TCRdb re-called the PCR reads, giving one row per CDR3 protein. The table records around 440,000 distinct CDR3 sequences, 15% to 20% of them present only once. The CDR3 spans 15 residues. V was clipped by 7 bases and J by 0 bases, with 13 bases between them. The source of this sequence is a boy younger than two who had a stem cell transplant for Wiskott-Aldrich syndrome, so the T cells may come from the graft donor. The specimen was PBMCs, mostly from graft donor cells, collected 360 days after TCRalphabeta/CD19-depleted stem cell transplant. V usage is TRBV12-3 or TRBV12-4 and J usage is TRBJ2-1; D might be TRBD2 (5 bases). The CDR3 protein is CASTRRRSSYNEQFF. The CDR3 nucleotides are TGTGCCAGCACCCGGAGGCGCAGCTCCTACAATGAGCAGTTCTTC.